The sequence of this TCR beta chain was determined in a study of fetal regulatory T cell absence and autoimmunity. Study summary: The IPEX patients lacked clinical diabetes but had exocrine pancreas autoimmunity.

V lost 4 bases and J lost 2; bases outside the gene matches: 1. The CDR3 sequence is 13 residues long. In germline, CDR1 is SGDLS, CDR2 YYNGEE. Details on this clone: Its target is unknown.

This was a survey-level run. This table comes from immunoSEQ multiplex PCR, and its TCRdb copy is limited to in-frame clones, with some not included. The table shows around 100,000 clones, with around 72% occurring only once. Study-wide points: In IPEX, the enrichment was taken to support antigen-driven autoimmunity before birth. Some top pancreas TCR clones were over 95-fold enriched versus cord blood.

This receptor was obtained from a male donor with IPEX syndrome. The sample was pancreas tissue. V is TRBV9 and J is TRBJ1-2; 8 nucleotides align to TRBD1. This chain's CDR3 is CASSRTGNYGYTF. The CDR3 DNA reads as TGTGCCAGCAGCAGGACAGGGAACTATGGCTACACCTTC.